This TCR beta chain comes out of a study of T cell responses to AZD1222 COVID-19 vaccine. Points on this clone: Its antigen remains unknown.

Study-level findings and limits: Spike-specific TCR breadth and depth went up after people got two AZD1222 doses. Targets within unmutated variant regions were reportedly found for nearly half of spike-specific TCRs.

The data were produced by immunoSEQ multiplex PCR, yet TCRdb's version contains in-frame clones alone and is incomplete. The repertoire consists of 150,000 to 200,000 clones, with approximately 93% occurring once and the leading ten covering around 1%. Germline V lookup: CDR1 MNHNS, CDR2 SASEGT. Trimming cost V 1 base and J 7 bases, with 22 bases left between them. The CDR3 totals 17 residues. The origin of this receptor is an adult who received the AZD1222 COVID-19 vaccine. The chain recombines TRBV6-1 with TRBJ1-1; no definite D call. The input for sequencing was peripheral blood, taken 28 days after the second AZD1222 dose. The CDR3 is CASSEGANLGGSVEAFF. In DNA form, the CDR3 reads TGTGCCAGCAGTGAAGGGGCGAACCTGGGAGGGTCCGTTGAAGCTTTCTTT.